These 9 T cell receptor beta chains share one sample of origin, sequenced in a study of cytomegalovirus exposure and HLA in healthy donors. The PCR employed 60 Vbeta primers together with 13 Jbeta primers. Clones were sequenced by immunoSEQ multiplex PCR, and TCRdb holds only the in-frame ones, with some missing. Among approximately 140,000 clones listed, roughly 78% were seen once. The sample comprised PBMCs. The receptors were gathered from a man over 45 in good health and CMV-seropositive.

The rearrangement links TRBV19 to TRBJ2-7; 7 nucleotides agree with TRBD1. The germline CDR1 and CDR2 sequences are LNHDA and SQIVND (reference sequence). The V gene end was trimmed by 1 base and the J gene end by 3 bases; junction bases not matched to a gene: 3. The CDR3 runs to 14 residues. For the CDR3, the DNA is TGTGCCAGTAGTATAGGGGACAGATACTACGAGCAGTACTTC. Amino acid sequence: CASSIGDRYYEQYF. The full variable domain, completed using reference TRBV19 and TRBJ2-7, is DGGITQSPKYLFRKEGQNVTLSCEQNLNHDAMYWYRQDPGQGLRLIYYSQIVNDFQKGDIAEGYSVSREKKESFPLTVTSAQKNPTAFYLCASSIGDRYYEQYFGPGTRLTVT.

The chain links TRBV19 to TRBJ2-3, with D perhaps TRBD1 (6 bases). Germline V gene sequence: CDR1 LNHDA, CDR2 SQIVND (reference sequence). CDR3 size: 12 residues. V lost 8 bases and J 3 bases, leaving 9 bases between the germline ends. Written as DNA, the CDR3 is TGTGCCAGTGTCACAGGGACAGATACGCAGTATTTT. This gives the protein CASVTGTDTQYF.

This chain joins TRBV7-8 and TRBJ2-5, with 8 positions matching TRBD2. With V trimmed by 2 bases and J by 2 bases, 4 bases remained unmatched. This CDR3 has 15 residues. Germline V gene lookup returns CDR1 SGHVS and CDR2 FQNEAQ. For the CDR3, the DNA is TGTGCCAGCAGCTTAACGGGAGGGCATCAAGAGACCCAGTACTTC. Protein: CASSLTGGHQETQYF.

The CDR3 sequence: CASSRQGEGSHQPQHF. CDR3 bases: TGTGCCAGCAGCCGACAGGGGGAGGGGAGCCATCAGCCCCAGCATTTT. The rearrangement links TRBV7-9 to TRBJ1-5; 9 bases align to TRBD1. J was trimmed by 5 bases and V by 5 bases; bases with no gene match: 10. Germline V gives CDR1 SEHNR, CDR2 FQNEAQ (reference sequence). This CDR3 comprises 16 residues.

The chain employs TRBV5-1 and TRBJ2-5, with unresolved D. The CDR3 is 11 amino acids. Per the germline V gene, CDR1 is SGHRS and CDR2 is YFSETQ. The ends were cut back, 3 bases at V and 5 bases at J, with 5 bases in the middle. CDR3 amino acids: CASSSRETQYF. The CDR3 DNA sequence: TGCGCCAGCAGCTCCCGGGAGACCCAGTACTTC.

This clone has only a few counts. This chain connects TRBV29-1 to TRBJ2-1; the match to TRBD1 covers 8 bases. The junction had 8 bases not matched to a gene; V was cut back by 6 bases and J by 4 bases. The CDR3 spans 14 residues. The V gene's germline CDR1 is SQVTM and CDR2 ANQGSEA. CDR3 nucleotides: TGCAGCGTCCTCCCGGGACAGGAATACAATGAGCAGTTCTTC. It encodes CSVLPGQEYNEQFF.

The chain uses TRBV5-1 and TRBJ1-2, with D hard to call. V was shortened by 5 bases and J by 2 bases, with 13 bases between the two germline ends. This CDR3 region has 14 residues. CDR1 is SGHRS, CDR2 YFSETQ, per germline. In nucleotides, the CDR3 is TGCGCCAGCAGTATAGGCCCGGGGAACTATGGCTACACCTTC. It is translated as CASSIGPGNYGYTF.

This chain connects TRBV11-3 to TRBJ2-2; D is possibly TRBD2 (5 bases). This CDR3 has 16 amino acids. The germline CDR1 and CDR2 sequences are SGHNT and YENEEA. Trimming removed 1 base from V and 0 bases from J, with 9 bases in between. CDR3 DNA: TGTGCCAGCAGCTTAGTGGTGGGAGCGAACACCGGGGAGCTGTTTTTT. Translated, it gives CASSLVVGANTGELFF.

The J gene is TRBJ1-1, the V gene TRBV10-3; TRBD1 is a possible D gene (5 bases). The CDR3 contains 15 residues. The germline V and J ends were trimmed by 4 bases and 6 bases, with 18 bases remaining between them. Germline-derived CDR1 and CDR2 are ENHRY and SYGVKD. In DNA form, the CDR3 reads TGTGCCATCAGTGTTGGAGGGACGGTCGTGCCTGAAGCTTTCTTT. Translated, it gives CAISVGGTVVPEAFF.